The clone carrying this T cell receptor beta chain was found a few times. What it binds is not known. TCRdb reprocessed the 5' RACE reads with MiXCR, giving one entry per CDR3 protein. The table lists 140,000 to 150,000 distinct CDR3 sequences, 20% to 25% of them singletons, with approximately 25% in the top ten. The sample belongs to a study of T-cell memory formation after mild COVID-19. Study-level results: The pre-infection memory compartment contained some responding clones, suggesting cross-reactive memory joined.

CDR1 SGHRS and CDR2 YFSETQ come from the germline V gene. The CDR3 is 16 amino acids. J gave up 3 bases and V 3 bases, and 5 bases lay outside the gene matches. This clonotype was sampled from an adult woman who had mild COVID-19 (a few samples of this study predate the infection). Cell type and time point are not known. The J gene is TRBJ2-5, the V gene TRBV5-1, with 13 bases that match TRBD2. Sequencing was performed on PBMCs or a T cell subset sorted from them (not recorded which). The CDR3: CASSSGLAGVEETQYF. The CDR3 coding sequence is TGCGCCAGCAGCTCCGGACTAGCGGGAGTGGAAGAGACCCAGTACTTC.